One sample yielded the 15 T cell receptor beta chains listed below, sequenced in a study of cytomegalovirus exposure and HLA in healthy donors. Repertoires were generated with immunoSEQ multiplex PCR, while TCRdb's copy carries only in-frame clones and drops some. The sample has about 180,000 clones, approximately 90% seen once. The sample comprised PBMCs. The receptors come from a woman aged 25 to 45 in good health and CMV-seronegative.

There are a few counts of this clone. This rearrangement joins TRBV4-3 to TRBJ1-6, with 12 bases fitting TRBD1. This CDR3 is 16 amino acids long. Germline CDR1 reads LGHNA; CDR2 reads YSLEER. J was trimmed by 10 bases and V by 2 bases; bases with no gene match: 6. Here the CDR3 reads CASSQHTGTGGSPLHF. In DNA form, the CDR3 reads TGCGCCAGCAGCCAACACACCGGGACAGGGGGCTCACCCCTCCACTTT.

This clone was recorded only once. This chain joins TRBV9 and TRBJ1-6, with D maybe TRBD1 (5 bases). CDR1 and CDR2 (germline): SGDLS, YYNGEE. The CDR3 contains 15 residues. Trimming left V 0 bases short and J 7 bases short, with 11 bases between. DNA for the CDR3: TGTGCCAGCAGCGTAGGGGCAGGGCAAAATTCACCCCTCCACTTT. Translation gives CASSVGAGQNSPLHF. Using reference TRBV9 and TRBJ1-6 for the parts outside the CDR3, the full variable domain is DSGVTQTPKHLITATGQRVTLRCSPRSGDLSVYWYQQSLDQGLQFLIQYYNGEERAKGNILERFSAQQFPDLHSELNLSSLELGDSALYFCASSVGAGQNSPLHFGNGTRLTVT.

The sample holds a few counts of this clone. V is TRBV5-1 and J is TRBJ1-2; TRBD1 is a possible D gene (5 bases). The germline V gene has CDR1 SGHRS and CDR2 YFSETQ. This CDR3 region has 13 residues. The V gene lost 2 bases and the J gene lost 4 bases, with 9 bases spanning the gap. The CDR3 here is CASSLSRVYGYTF. The CDR3, as DNA: TGCGCCAGCAGCTTATCCAGGGTCTATGGCTACACCTTC.

V and J are TRBV13 and TRBJ2-5, with D tentatively TRBD2 (7 bases). V was shortened by 2 bases and J by 4 bases, with 17 bases between the two germline ends. CDR3 size: 16 residues. Germline V gene data show CDR1 as PRHDT and CDR2 as FYEKMQ (reference sequence). The CDR3 spells CASSLRGGGFTETQYF. CDR3 coding DNA: TGTGCCAGCAGCTTAAGGGGAGGGGGGTTTACAGAGACCCAGTACTTC.

The rearrangement links TRBV7-9 to TRBJ2-1; a possible D gene is TRBD1 (6 bases). The CDR3 runs 15 residues. Per germline, CDR1 SEHNR and CDR2 FQNEAQ (reference sequence). V lost 1 base and J lost 1, with 8 bases in between. The CDR3 is CASSLGRGSYNEQFF. As DNA, the CDR3 is TGTGCCAGCAGCTTAGGCAGGGGTTCCTACAATGAGCAGTTCTTC.

This sequence joins TRBV11-2 and TRBJ1-4; D may be TRBD1 (5 bases). V was cut by 4 bases and J by 5 bases, with 11 bases left in between. The CDR3 contains 14 residues. CDR1 and CDR2 (germline): SGHAT, FQNNGV. The CDR3 spells CASSYGQSNEKLFF. CDR3 nucleotide sequence: TGTGCCAGCAGCTATGGACAATCGAATGAAAAACTGTTTTTT.

Only one count was recorded for this clone. The chain combines TRBV7-9 with TRBJ1-1; D gene ambiguous. CDR1 is SEHNR and CDR2 is FQNEAQ in the germline V gene (reference sequence). This CDR3 has 13 residues. Trimming pared 7 bases from V and 4 bases from J, leaving 13 bases between. CDR3 DNA sequence: TGTGCCAGCATCGAGGATAAGAGCACTGAAGCTTTCTTT. It codes for CASIEDKSTEAFF.

The J gene is TRBJ1-1, the V gene TRBV7-9; D not resolved. This CDR3 comprises 12 residues. The germline V and J ends were trimmed by 5 bases and 7 bases, with 11 bases remaining between them. Germline lookup yields CDR1 SEHNR and CDR2 FQNEAQ (reference sequence). CDR3 sequence (DNA): TGTGCCAGCAGCCTAACTTCGGGTGAAGCTTTCTTT. Translation: CASSLTSGEAFF.

The chain is built from TRBV15 and TRBJ2-1; 10 nucleotides line up with TRBD1. The CDR3 is 16 amino acids. Trimming took 1 base from V and 3 from J; bases not matched to a gene: 3. Germline V gene lookup returns CDR1 LNHNV and CDR2 YYDKDF (reference sequence). Here the CDR3 reads CATSRGGTGDYNEQFF. The DNA for the CDR3 is TGTGCCACCAGCAGAGGCGGGACAGGGGACTACAATGAGCAGTTCTTC.

V usage is TRBV11-2 and J usage is TRBJ2-7, with 9 positions matching TRBD1. CDR1 is SGHAT, CDR2 FQNNGV, per germline. Trimming at V came to 5 bases and at J to 0 bases, leaving 8 bases not matched to a gene. The CDR3 has 16 residues. The CDR3: CASSHLDRGSSYEQYF. CDR3 sequence (DNA): TGTGCCAGCAGCCATCTCGACAGGGGGAGCTCCTACGAGCAGTACTTC.

V is TRBV10-3 and J is TRBJ1-1, with TRBD1 as a possible D gene (5 bases). The CDR3 consists of 15 residues. V lost 2 bases and J 1 base, leaving 11 bases between the germline ends. Germline CDR1 ENHRY, CDR2 SYGVKD. CDR3 amino acids: CAISEREGSNTEAFF. The CDR3 DNA follows: TGTGCCATCAGTGAGCGGGAGGGGTCGAACACTGAAGCTTTCTTT.

This clone came up once. The chain combines TRBV6-1 with TRBJ2-5; D is unclear. Trimming stripped 1 base from V and 1 base from J, with 4 bases between. This CDR3 is built from 13 residues. Germline CDR1 is MNHNS and CDR2 is SASEGT. In DNA form, the CDR3 reads TGTGCCAGCAGTGAAGACTCCCAAGAGACCCAGTACTTC. Translated: CASSEDSQETQYF.

The gene calls are TRBV19 and TRBJ1-6; TRBD1 matches 10 bases. V trimming: 5 bases; J trimming: 8 bases; junction bases outside the gene matches: 6. Germline CDR1 and CDR2: LNHDA and SQIVND (reference sequence). The CDR3 consists of 15 residues. The DNA of the CDR3 is TGTGCCAGTAGTCTAACCGGGACAGGGGATTCACCCCTCCACTTT. Translated, it gives CASSLTGTGDSPLHF.

This clone was seen just once. The J gene is TRBJ1-5, the V gene TRBV7-6, with 7 bases aligning to TRBD1. Germline CDR1 is SGHVS and CDR2 is FNYEAQ. Unmatched junction bases numbered 17, after V lost 5 bases and J lost 4 bases. CDR3 size: 18 residues. The CDR3, as DNA: TGTGCCAGCAGCCAGGAGACAGGGTCTTCGTGGAGGAATCAGCCCCAGCATTTT. It translates to CASSQETGSSWRNQPQHF.

V gene TRBV13 combines with J gene TRBJ2-7, with 9 bases lining up with TRBD1. Germline V CDR1 and CDR2: PRHDT, FYEKMQ (reference sequence). Unmatched junction bases numbered 10, after V lost 5 bases and J lost 5 bases. There are 15 residues in the CDR3. The CDR3 loop is CASSPSGTGYDEQYF. CDR3 sequence (DNA): TGTGCCAGCAGCCCTTCTGGGACAGGGTACGACGAGCAGTACTTC.